The next 24 T cell receptor beta chains were all read from a single sample in a study of PD-1 blockade in classical Hodgkin lymphoma. With no exception, relapse followed autologous stem cell transplantation in all patients, and brentuximab vedotin exposure varied. TCRdb's copy holds only in-frame clones and misses some; the assay was immunoSEQ multiplex PCR. The data show 90,000 to 100,000 clones, 75% to 90% seen once. Sequenced material: peripheral blood mononuclear cells (PBMCs), taken before the second cycle of nivolumab. Source of these receptors: a human donor with classical Hodgkin lymphoma.

This clone was seen more than once but under ten times. V usage is TRBV27 and J usage is TRBJ2-7; D ambiguous. The CDR3 is 13 residues long. The ends were cut back, 0 bases at V and 3 bases at J, with 6 bases in the middle. Germline loops: CDR1 MNHEY, CDR2 SMNVEV (reference sequence). Written as DNA, the CDR3 is TGTGCCAGCAGTTTATCTGTTAGCTACGAGCAGTACTTC. It specifies CASSLSVSYEQYF.

The rearrangement uses TRBV5-6 and TRBJ2-7; 14 nucleotides agree with TRBD2. The germline CDR1 and CDR2 sequences are SGHDT and YYEEEE. V gave up 4 bases and J gave up 6 bases; unmatched junction bases: 3. This CDR3 contains 14 residues. The CDR3 DNA reads TGTGCCAGCAGCCTCGGACTAGCGGGAGGCGAGCAGTACTTC. It specifies CASSLGLAGGEQYF.

J is TRBJ2-1 and V is TRBV6-5; TRBD1 matches 8 bases. CDR1 and CDR2 (germline): MNHEY, SVGAGI. This CDR3 is built from 15 residues. Trimming took 6 bases from V and 6 from J; bases not matched to a gene: 10. The CDR3 DNA follows: TGTGCCAGCAGACTTAGACAGGGGACCGGCAATGAGCAGTTCTTC. Translating it yields CASRLRQGTGNEQFF.

This rearrangement joins TRBV18 to TRBJ2-1; no clear D. The CDR3 sequence is 14 residues long. V was cut by 6 bases and J by 0 bases, with 9 bases left in between. The germline gives CDR1 KGHSH, CDR2 LQKENI. CDR3 DNA sequence: TGTGCCAGCTCGCTGGAAAGCTCCTACAATGAGCAGTTCTTC. Translated: CASSLESSYNEQFF.

The chain links TRBV6-5 to TRBJ2-1; 8 bases are a match to TRBD2. The CDR3 loop spans 15 amino acids. The ends lost 5 bases at V and 4 bases at J; junction bases unmatched: 7. Germline V lookup: CDR1 MNHEY, CDR2 SVGAGI. In nucleotides, the CDR3 is TGTGCCAGCAGTCTCTCACTAGCGGAGTACAATGAGCAGTTCTTC. Protein sequence: CASSLSLAEYNEQFF.

The chain recombines TRBV2 with TRBJ2-7, with D possibly being TRBD1 (5 bases). V lost 1 base to trimming and J lost 2 bases, with 9 bases between them. CDR3 size: 14 residues. Germline V gene sequence: CDR1 SNHLY, CDR2 FYNNEI. CDR3 sequence reads: CASSEGRVPYEQYF. The CDR3 nucleotides are TGTGCCAGCAGTGAAGGCAGGGTTCCCTACGAGCAGTACTTC.

The gene calls are TRBV5-5 and TRBJ2-7; no definite D call. CDR1 and CDR2 from the germline V gene are SGHKS and YYEKEE (reference sequence). The CDR3 is 12 amino acids. Deletions cut 4 bases from V and 3 bases from J, with 8 bases between. The CDR3 reads CASSQTHYEQYF. Here the CDR3 DNA reads TGTGCCAGCAGCCAAACACACTACGAGCAGTACTTC.

This chain joins TRBV5-6 and TRBJ2-1, with TRBD2 identical over 10 bases. From germline, CDR1 is SGHDT and CDR2 YYEEEE. The trim removed 4 bases at V and 2 bases at J, leaving 3 bases unmatched. The CDR3 is made up of 15 amino acids. The CDR3 DNA is TGTGCCAGCAGCGTACTAGCGGGGACCTACAATGAGCAGTTCTTC. Protein: CASSVLAGTYNEQFF. The variable domain in full, completed from reference TRBV5-6 and TRBJ2-1, reads DAGVTQSPTHLIKTRGQQVTLRCSPKSGHDTVSWYQQALGQGPQFIFQYYEEEERQRGNFPDRFSGHQFPNYSSELNVNALLLGDSALYLCASSVLAGTYNEQFFGPGTRLTVL.

The chain uses TRBV15 and TRBJ2-1; 9 positions agree with TRBD2. Germline trimming cut 6 bases from V and 5 bases from J; bases unmatched to any gene: 5. The V gene's germline CDR1 is LNHNV and CDR2 YYDKDF (reference sequence). This CDR3 has 14 amino acids. CDR3: CATRGLAQNNEQFF. The CDR3 bases are TGTGCCACCAGGGGACTAGCACAAAACAATGAGCAGTTCTTC.

The chain employs TRBV10-3 and TRBJ1-3; weak D call: TRBD1 (5 bases). CDR3 length: 15 amino acids. The V gene lost 0 bases and the J gene lost 9 bases, with 15 bases spanning the gap. Germline V gene data show CDR1 as ENHRY and CDR2 as SYGVKD. Here the CDR3 DNA reads TGTGCCATCAGTGAGTCTACAGACAGATACGTCACCATATATTTT. Amino acid sequence: CAISESTDRYVTIYF.

The chain recombines TRBV7-2 with TRBJ2-5; D perhaps matches TRBD2 (6 bases). There are 15 residues in the CDR3. V gave up 0 bases and J gave up 5 bases, with 13 bases separating them. The germline V gene encodes CDR1 SGHTA and CDR2 FQGNSA. CDR3 sequence: CASSLAPSSAETQYF. The DNA for the CDR3 is TGTGCCAGCAGCTTAGCGCCGTCTAGCGCGGAGACCCAGTACTTC. The full variable domain, rest sourced from reference TRBV7-2 and TRBJ2-5, is GAGVSQSPSNKVTEKGKDVELRCDPISGHTALYWYRQSLGQGLEFLIYFQGNSAPDKSGLPSDRFSAERTGGSVSTLTIQRTQQEDSAVYLCASSLAPSSAETQYFGPGTRLLVL.

The chain couples TRBV28 to TRBJ2-3; TRBD2 matches 11 bases. Trimming cost V 5 bases and J 3 bases; bases outside gene matches: 7. Germline V gene sequence: CDR1 MDHEN, CDR2 SYDVKM. The CDR3 length is 16 residues. Here the CDR3 DNA reads TGTGCCAGCAGTATTAGCGGGGGGGTCCTTACAGATACGCAGTATTTT. It specifies CASSISGGVLTDTQYF.

V usage is TRBV19 and J usage is TRBJ2-5; D ambiguous. This CDR3 region has 16 residues. V was shortened by 6 bases and J by 1 base, with 18 bases between the two germline ends. Germline CDR1 LNHDA, CDR2 SQIVND (reference sequence). CDR3 bases: TGTGCCAGTAGAGAAGGGCCACGAGATCCCCAAGAGACCCAGTACTTC. It is translated as CASREGPRDPQETQYF.

The J gene is TRBJ1-2, the V gene TRBV10-3; D is undetermined. Germline V gene data show CDR1 as ENHRY and CDR2 as SYGVKD. V lost 0 bases to trimming and J lost 2 bases, with 7 bases between them. This CDR3 contains 14 residues. The CDR3, as DNA: TGTGCCATCAGTGAGTCGGCAGAGAACTATGGCTACACCTTC. Translated, it gives CAISESAENYGYTF.

The rearrangement joins TRBV5-6 to TRBJ2-1; D ambiguous. The length of the CDR3 is 13 residues. V was pared by 1 base and J by 7 bases, with 9 bases between. Germline assignment: CDR1 SGHDT and CDR2 YYEEEE. The CDR3 DNA is TGTGCCAGCAGCTTGAGGCCGGATAATGAGCAGTTCTTC. It encodes CASSLRPDNEQFF.

The chain carries TRBV14 and TRBJ2-4; D is possibly TRBD1 (6 bases). Germline loops: CDR1 SGHDN, CDR2 FVKESK. The V end was cut by 4 bases, the J end by 6 bases, with 25 bases between. The CDR3 has 18 residues. The CDR3 nucleotides read TGTGCCAGCAGCCCGACCACTAGTTTTGGTGGACAGAGAAACATTCAGTACTTC. Translated: CASSPTTSFGGQRNIQYF.

V is TRBV27 and J is TRBJ2-1, with 7 bases identical to TRBD2. J gave up 6 bases and V 6 bases, and 11 bases lay outside the gene matches. CDR1 is MNHEY and CDR2 is SMNVEV in the germline V gene (reference sequence). The CDR3 totals 15 residues. CDR3 nucleotides: TGTGCCAGCAGATCCGTGAAAGCGGGGAGCAATGAGCAGTTCTTC. Its protein is CASRSVKAGSNEQFF.

V is TRBV5-1 and J is TRBJ2-5; D might be TRBD1 (5 bases). CDR3 length equals 17 residues. Germline CDR1 SGHRS, CDR2 YFSETQ. The germline V and J ends were trimmed by 0 bases and 1 base, with 16 bases remaining between them. The CDR3 nucleotides are TGCGCCAGCAGCTTGGACATTCTAAGCAGGGTCCAAGAGACCCAGTACTTC. This gives the protein CASSLDILSRVQETQYF.

The rearrangement joins TRBV4-1 to TRBJ2-7, with D perhaps TRBD1 or TRBD2 (5 bases each). V lost 6 bases to trimming and J lost 6 bases, with 15 bases between them. This CDR3 is 13 amino acids long. Germline V lookup: CDR1 MGHRA, CDR2 YSYEKL. For the CDR3, the DNA is TGCGCCAGCAGTCTCCTCCAGGGACGCGAGCAGTACTTC. Translation: CASSLLQGREQYF.

This chain joins TRBV5-1 and TRBJ2-7; D remains ambiguous. The CDR3 runs 13 residues. Germline assignment: CDR1 SGHRS and CDR2 YFSETQ. V shed 4 bases and J shed 3 bases, with 11 bases lying between them. Written as DNA, the CDR3 is TGCGCCAGCAGCACCTGGGGTGGCTACGAGCAGTACTTC. As protein: CASSTWGGYEQYF.

This sequence joins TRBV29-1 and TRBJ2-7; D is uncertain. Germline V gene sequence: CDR1 SQVTM, CDR2 ANQGSEA. V lost 2 bases, J lost 4 bases, and 9 bases lay in between. CDR3 length: 12 residues. In nucleotides, the CDR3 is TGCAGCGTTGAAACCCCCTCTTACGAGCAGTACTTC. Protein product: CSVETPSYEQYF.

The chain couples TRBV30 to TRBJ1-5, with 9 bases that match TRBD1. This CDR3 comprises 15 residues. Germline CDR1 GTSNPN, CDR2 SVGIG (reference sequence). V lost 3 bases, J lost 3 bases, and 6 bases stayed unmatched. CDR3 DNA: TGTGCCTGGAGAGCAAGGGACAGGGCCAATCAGCCCCAGCATTTT. Translation: CAWRARDRANQPQHF.

The genes are TRBV6-5 and TRBJ2-2; 12 nucleotides align to TRBD2. Germline V CDR1 and CDR2: MNHEY, SVGAGI. J lost 8 bases, V lost 4 bases, and 8 bases had no gene match. The CDR3 sequence is 16 residues long. This chain's CDR3 is CASSLGPGLAGGELFF. CDR3 nucleotide sequence: TGTGCCAGCAGTTTAGGGCCTGGACTAGCGGGAGGGGAGCTGTTTTTT.

The rearrangement uses TRBV29-1 and TRBJ2-5, with D unresolved. The germline V and J ends were trimmed by 3 bases and 5 bases, with 7 bases remaining between them. The CDR3 extends over 11 amino acids. The germline V gene encodes CDR1 SQVTM and CDR2 ANQGSEA. The chain's CDR3 is CSVDVVETQYF. The CDR3, as DNA: TGCAGCGTTGACGTGGTGGAGACCCAGTACTTC.